Presented here are 5 T cell receptor beta chains from one specimen sequenced in a study of CXCR3-negative and CXCR3-positive naive CD8 T cells. Study observations and caveats: The TRB CDR3s that CXCR3-positive naive cells carried were more hydrophobic than those of CXCR3-negative naive cells.

Carrying UMI labels, the TRB cDNA libraries were prepared through 5' RACE. TCRdb reprocessed the 5' RACE reads; each CDR3 protein has one entry and no DNA is given. The sample is made up of some 140,000 distinct CDR3 sequences, and the top ten hold 0.41% of it. The antigens for these receptors are not known. Sequenced input: naive CXCR3+ CD8+ T cells from blood. Subset in this sample: CD45RO-CCR7+CD27+CD95- naive CD8+ T cells expressing CXCR3 (TNR3+). All receptors derive from a human donor in good health. Some clones in this sample may be carry-over from other donors' samples.

The CDR3 here is CASSEFEGVDPDTQYF. The V and J genes are TRBV25-1 and TRBJ2-3; the D call from TCRdb, TRBD2, cannot be confirmed without DNA. Germline CDR1 is MGHDK and CDR2 is SYGVNS. CDR3 length equals 16 residues.

The V and J genes are TRBV13 and TRBJ2-1. This CDR3 region has 17 residues. The germline CDR1 and CDR2 sequences are PRHDT and FYEKMQ (reference sequence). CDR3 in amino acids: CASSLGVSGSSYNEQFF.

The V call is TRBV5-1, the J call TRBJ2-7; TCRdb outputs TRBD1, but without DNA this stays unchecked. This CDR3 region has 13 residues. Germline loops: CDR1 SGHRS, CDR2 YFSETQ. This CDR3 reads CASSSTVGYEQYF.

The chain links TRBV25-1 to TRBJ1-4. This CDR3 spans 17 amino acids. Per the germline V gene, CDR1 is MGHDK and CDR2 is SYGVNS. The CDR3 sequence is CASSESVWERTNEKLFF.

V gene TRBV24-1 combines with J gene TRBJ2-3; checking the TCRdb D call of TRBD1 is not possible without DNA. Germline loops: CDR1 KGHDR, CDR2 SFDVKD. The CDR3 has 11 residues. CDR3 residues: CATSAGGVEYF.